This TCR beta chain was captured in a study of spatial heterogeneity in lung cancer. Looking at the study overall: Available follow-up PBMC samples were sequenced, at a median of about two years post-resection.

V gave up 5 bases and J gave up 3 bases, with 14 bases separating them. Germline CDR1 reads DFQATT; CDR2 reads SNEGSKA (reference sequence). The CDR3 length is 13 residues. This clonotype was observed many times. Regarding time point: blood at routine non-recurrence follow-up after resection. The sequenced material consisted of unsorted whole RNA from tumor, nontumor lung or frozen PBMC. TCRdb called the 5' RACE reads again in MiXCR, with one record for every CDR3 protein. The repertoire consists of about 27,000 distinct CDR3 sequences, with 5.4% occurring once and the leading ten covering 24%. The source material was PBMCs, sampled at follow-up. The TCR sequence derives from a female donor with early-stage non-small cell lung cancer. The chain has TRBV20-1 and TRBJ2-7; D gene unclear. The CDR3 nucleotides are TGCAGTGCTGCCTCCGGACCCTTCTACGAGCAGTACTTC. Its protein product is CSAASGPFYEQYF.